The 15 T cell receptor beta chains below all came from one sample that was sequenced in a study of cytomegalovirus exposure and HLA in healthy donors. The PCR was carried out with 60 Vbeta primers and 13 Jbeta primers. Libraries were prepared by immunoSEQ multiplex PCR; TCRdb keeps only in-frame clonotypes and omits some of them. The top ten clones hold around 2% of a sample with around 180,000 clones, around 80% of them seen once. The sequencing input was PBMCs. These receptors came from a man younger than 35 in good health and CMV-seronegative.

The gene calls are TRBV9 and TRBJ2-1; the D gene is possibly TRBD1 (6 bases). Germline V gives CDR1 SGDLS, CDR2 YYNGEE. V lost 0 bases, J lost 1 base, and 11 bases lay in between. The CDR3 runs to 16 residues. The CDR3 spells CASSVETGRSYNEQFF. The CDR3, as DNA: TGTGCCAGCAGCGTAGAGACAGGTCGGTCCTACAATGAGCAGTTCTTC.

The rearrangement joins TRBV7-2 to TRBJ2-7; D might be TRBD2 (6 bases). CDR1 SGHTA and CDR2 FQGNSA come from the germline V gene. The CDR3 has 16 residues. The V end lost 5 bases, the J end lost 1 base, and 18 bases lay between the germline ends. The CDR3 region has the DNA TGTGCCAGCAGCCTCCGGGGAGGAGAATCATCCTACGAGCAGTACTTC. It codes for CASSLRGGESSYEQYF.

The chain employs TRBV28 and TRBJ1-4, with D possibly matching TRBD1 (5 bases). This CDR3 is built from 15 residues. Germline CDR1 reads MDHEN; CDR2 reads SYDVKM. Trimming cost V 7 bases and J 3 bases, with 15 bases left between them. CDR3: CASKKRGSSNEKLFF. The DNA for the CDR3 is TGTGCCAGCAAGAAGCGGGGGAGCTCTAATGAAAAACTGTTTTTT.

The V gene is TRBV21-1, the J gene TRBJ1-3. TRBV21-1 is noted as a pseudogene. This CDR3 is built from 16 residues. CDR3 nucleotide sequence: TGTGCCAGCAGCAAAGGAGTATCGTACTCTGGAAACACCATATATTTT. Encoded protein: CASSKGVSYSGNTIYF.

This clone has more than one count but fewer than ten. The sample carries other DNA sequences with the same CDR3. The V and J genes are TRBV7-9 and TRBJ1-5, with D hard to call. Germline CDR1 reads SEHNR; CDR2 reads FQNEAQ (reference sequence). Trimming cost V 6 bases and J 6 bases, with 9 bases left between them. The CDR3 is 12 residues long. The CDR3 sequence: CASSDGGQPQHF. The CDR3 DNA follows: TGTGCCAGCAGTGACGGCGGTCAGCCCCAGCATTTT.

The DNA of the CDR3 is TGTGCCAGCAGCAAGAGGACTAGCGGGAGAGCAGGAGAGCAGTACTTC. This codes for CASSKRTSGRAGEQYF. V gene TRBV13 combines with J gene TRBJ2-7; 13 positions match TRBD2. The V segment lost 5 bases and the J segment 7 bases; nucleotides outside the gene matches: 11. The CDR3 runs to 16 residues. The germline V gene encodes CDR1 PRHDT and CDR2 FYEKMQ (reference sequence).

The chain recombines TRBV7-9 with TRBJ1-6, with D possibly TRBD1 on 6 matching bases. There are 13 residues in the CDR3. Between the trimmed V and J ends, which lost 10 bases and 7 bases, there was a span of 14 bases. The germline CDR1 and CDR2 sequences are SEHNR and FQNEAQ (reference sequence). The CDR3 DNA follows: TGTGCCAACAGGGCCAGCGACAATTCACCCCTCCACTTT. Translating it yields CANRASDNSPLHF.

The chain carries TRBV2 and TRBJ2-1; 11 bases map to TRBD1. Unmatched junction bases numbered 7, after V lost 6 bases and J lost 6 bases. CDR1 is SNHLY, CDR2 FYNNEI, per germline. This CDR3 region has 15 residues. The CDR3 protein is CASSGGTGGINEQFF. Here the CDR3 DNA reads TGTGCCAGCAGCGGAGGGACAGGGGGTATCAATGAGCAGTTCTTC.

This clone was recorded a few times. CDR3 nucleotide sequence: TGCGCCAGCAGCTTGGTTGGCGGGGGAGGAGAGACCCAGTACTTC. Protein: CASSLVGGGGETQYF. The V gene is TRBV5-1, the J gene TRBJ2-5; 7 bases agree with TRBD2. The CDR3 loop spans 15 amino acids. Unmatched junction bases numbered 6, after V lost 0 bases and J lost 4 bases. In germline, CDR1 is SGHRS, CDR2 YFSETQ.

V is TRBV19 and J is TRBJ2-6; weak D call: TRBD1 (6 bases). V shed 8 bases and J shed 2 bases, with 13 bases lying between them. CDR1 and CDR2 from the germline V gene are LNHDA and SQIVND (reference sequence). The CDR3 runs to 15 residues. The CDR3 spells CASFTGLAGANVLTF. CDR3 in DNA: TGTGCCAGTTTTACAGGGTTGGCTGGGGCCAACGTCCTGACTTTC.

This clone was counted between two and nine times. The gene calls are TRBV5-6 and TRBJ2-5, with D perhaps TRBD1 (6 bases). There are 14 residues in the CDR3. The ends were cut back, 4 bases at V and 4 bases at J, with 14 bases in the middle. Germline V lookup: CDR1 SGHDT, CDR2 YYEEEE. The CDR3 DNA is TGTGCCAGCAGCCCGAGACAGGTTGTAGAGACCCAGTACTTC. It specifies CASSPRQVVETQYF.

CDR3 coding DNA: TGTGCCAGCAGCACCTCCCGGGTTGGAAGAGAGACCCAGTACTTC. Its protein product is CASSTSRVGRETQYF. The V and J genes are TRBV9 and TRBJ2-5; no clear D. The germline CDR1 and CDR2 sequences are SGDLS and YYNGEE. The ends were cut back, 4 bases at V and 4 bases at J, with 17 bases in the middle. The CDR3 runs 15 residues.

This clone was counted between two and nine times. The J gene is TRBJ2-2, the V gene TRBV2, with 7 bases matching TRBD1. V lost 4 bases to trimming and J lost 2 bases; unmatched junction nucleotides: 1. Germline V gene sequence: CDR1 SNHLY, CDR2 FYNNEI. The CDR3 is made up of 14 amino acids. In nucleotides, the CDR3 is TGTGCCAGCAGTGGGGACAGTAACACCGGGGAGCTGTTTTTT. Translating it yields CASSGDSNTGELFF.

The sample holds one count of this clone. This chain joins TRBV27 and TRBJ1-4; 11 bases line up with TRBD1. The CDR3 runs to 16 residues. V was pared by 6 bases and J by 6 bases, with 9 bases of the junction left unmatched. Germline-derived CDR1 and CDR2 are MNHEY and SMNVEV (reference sequence). DNA of the CDR3: TGTGCCAGCAGACGGGACAGGGGGGGACTAGATGAAAAACTGTTTTTT. It is translated as CASRRDRGGLDEKLFF.

CDR3 residues: CASSQAVSNQPQHF. The CDR3 region has the DNA TGCGCCAGCAGCCAAGCAGTTAGCAATCAGCCCCAGCATTTT. This chain joins TRBV4-1 and TRBJ1-5; D unresolved. Trimming pared 1 base from V and 0 bases from J, leaving 4 bases between. The CDR3 has 14 amino acids. From germline, CDR1 is MGHRA and CDR2 YSYEKL.